Below, 23 T cell receptor beta chains from the same sample are listed, as sequenced in a study of patients and donors after allogeneic stem cell transplantation. MiXCR, run by TCRdb on the RT-PCR reads, gives a single entry per CDR3 protein. The table lists fewer than 250,000 distinct CDR3 sequences, around 14% of them singletons, with roughly 11% in the top ten. The sample comprised blood, either unsorted or a sorted T cell fraction (not recorded which). Source of these receptors: a human donor who was either an allogeneic HSCT recipient or a stem cell or donor lymphocyte infusion donor (not recorded which). It is not recorded whose cells these are; they may come from a transplant donor.

This sequence joins TRBV7-2 and TRBJ1-5, with D possibly matching TRBD1 (6 bases). Germline CDR1 SGHTA, CDR2 FQGNSA. This CDR3 is built from 17 residues. The V gene lost 2 bases and the J gene lost 0 bases, with 14 bases spanning the gap. CDR3 loop: CASSLIGGPYSNQPQHF. The CDR3 DNA follows: TGTGCCAGCAGCTTAATCGGGGGGCCCTATAGCAATCAGCCCCAGCATTTT.

Many counts were recorded for this clonotype. This rearrangement joins TRBV5-1 to TRBJ2-5, with 8 positions matching TRBD2. Germline V gene sequence: CDR1 SGHRS, CDR2 YFSETQ. The CDR3 spans 19 residues. The trim removed 0 bases at V and 5 bases at J, leaving 18 bases unmatched. The CDR3 region is CASSLAARGAELIRETQYF. DNA for the CDR3: TGCGCCAGCAGCTTGGCCGCGCGGGGGGCCGAACTGATCCGCGAGACCCAGTACTTC.

The J gene is TRBJ1-5, the V gene TRBV12-5; 7 bases map to TRBD1. Unmatched junction bases numbered 10, after V lost 7 bases and J lost 7 bases. CDR3 length equals 14 residues. CDR1 LGHNT and CDR2 FRNRAP come from the germline V gene. The CDR3 loop reads CASAPSGGGQPQHF. The CDR3 coding sequence is TGTGCTAGTGCCCCCTCAGGGGGAGGGCAGCCCCAGCATTTT.

At least ten counts were recorded for this clonotype. The CDR3 loop is CASSSQGGHMGYTF. Here the CDR3 DNA reads TGTGCCAGCAGTTCACAGGGTGGCCATATGGGCTACACCTTC. The chain couples TRBV6-5 to TRBJ1-2, with a possible D match to TRBD1 (6 bases). Germline CDR1 reads MNHEY; CDR2 reads SVGAGI. The CDR3 contains 14 residues. Trimming left V 4 bases short and J 8 bases short, with 17 bases between.

The J gene is TRBJ2-1, the V gene TRBV20-1; D ambiguous. Germline assignment: CDR1 DFQATT and CDR2 SNEGSKA (reference sequence). V was clipped by 3 bases and J by 5 bases, with 11 bases between them. The CDR3 length is 13 residues. CDR3 protein: CSASILLDNEQFF. DNA for the CDR3: TGCAGTGCTAGTATACTCCTCGACAATGAGCAGTTCTTC.

The chain employs TRBV28 and TRBJ1-4, with D perhaps matching TRBD1 (5 bases). The V gene's germline CDR1 is MDHEN and CDR2 SYDVKM. Trimming removed 4 bases at V and 11 bases at J, with 17 bases between. This CDR3 is 14 amino acids long. The CDR3 loop is CASSSGTRNVKLFF. The CDR3 region has the DNA TGTGCCAGCAGTTCCGGGACGCGAAACGTGAAACTGTTTTTT.

The chain uses TRBV6-2 or TRBV6-3 and TRBJ2-6; 13 nucleotides align to TRBD2. Germline-derived CDR1 and CDR2 are MNHEY and SVGEGT. The CDR3 runs to 20 residues. J was trimmed by 2 bases and V by 0 bases; bases with no gene match: 7. CDR3: CASSYSTGLAGFPGANVLTF. CDR3 coding DNA: TGTGCCAGCAGTTACTCGACGGGACTAGCGGGGTTCCCTGGGGCCAACGTCCTGACTTTC.

This clonotype was counted between two and nine times. The chain recombines TRBV20-1 with TRBJ2-7, with D perhaps assigned TRBD1 or TRBD2 (6 bases each). Germline V gene sequence: CDR1 DFQATT, CDR2 SNEGSKA (reference sequence). The V end lost 8 bases, the J end lost 2 bases, and 16 bases lay between the germline ends. This CDR3 contains 13 residues. The CDR3 DNA is TGCAGTACGGCGGGGACAATACCCTACGAGCAGTACTTC. It translates to CSTAGTIPYEQYF.

Only a few counts were recorded for this clonotype. It may be a read error: a sequence one base away is much more abundant. The chain uses TRBV5-1 and TRBJ2-1; D ambiguous. With 4 bases removed from V and 5 bases from J, the gap between germline ends came to 4 bases. Germline CDR1 and CDR2: SGHRS and YFSETQ. This CDR3 has 11 residues. CDR3 loop: CASSKNNEQFF. In nucleotides, the CDR3 is TGCGCCAGCAGCAAAAACAATGAGCAGTTCTTC.

The V gene is TRBV6-2 or TRBV6-3, the J gene TRBJ2-5; D gene uncertain. Trimming removed 0 bases from V and 2 bases from J, with 10 bases in between. The CDR3 spans 15 residues. The V gene's germline CDR1 is MNHEY and CDR2 SVGEGT. CDR3 loop: CASSYSTGQQETQYF. CDR3 nucleotides: TGTGCCAGCAGTTACTCGACGGGCCAACAAGAGACCCAGTACTTC.

There are many counts of this clonotype. The chain couples TRBV7-9 to TRBJ2-3; D is unresolved. Germline-derived CDR1 and CDR2 are SEHNR and FQNEAQ (reference sequence). There are 12 residues in the CDR3. The ends were cut back, 5 bases at V and 7 bases at J, with 10 bases in the middle. The CDR3 protein is CASSPQPYTQYF. CDR3 sequence (DNA): TGTGCCAGCAGCCCCCAGCCGTATACGCAGTATTTT.

The V and J genes are TRBV12-3 or TRBV12-4 and TRBJ1-3; D call uncertain. V shed 2 bases and J shed 0 bases, with 5 bases lying between them. This CDR3 has 14 amino acids. The CDR3 DNA sequence: TGTGCCAGCAGTTTACAGTACTCTGGAAACACCATATATTTT. Its protein is CASSLQYSGNTIYF.

This clonotype was seen repeatedly, ten times or more. The J gene is TRBJ1-2, the V gene TRBV7-9; 10 bases fit TRBD1. Germline trimming cut 3 bases from V and 6 bases from J; bases unmatched to any gene: 7. Germline V gene lookup returns CDR1 SEHNR and CDR2 FQNEAQ (reference sequence). CDR3 length: 15 residues. As DNA, the CDR3 is TGTGCCAGCAGCTTGGGACAGGGGTTGTTGGATGGCTACACCTTC. This translates into CASSLGQGLLDGYTF.

This clonotype was observed at least ten times. The chain recombines TRBV4-1 with TRBJ2-7, with D hard to call. Trimming removed 4 bases from V and 2 bases from J, with 9 bases in between. Germline CDR1 and CDR2: MGHRA and YSYEKL. The CDR3 runs to 13 residues. This chain's CDR3 is CASSPHTTYEQYF. As DNA, the CDR3 is TGCGCCAGCAGCCCCCACACCACCTACGAGCAGTACTTC.

The V gene is TRBV7-8, the J gene TRBJ2-2, with D uncertain. The germline gives CDR1 SGHVS, CDR2 FQNEAQ. The CDR3 extends over 15 amino acids. V lost 5 bases, J lost 5 bases, and 15 bases lay in between. In DNA form, the CDR3 reads TGTGCCAGCAGCCCGACGTCGTTGGCAACCGGGGAGCTGTTTTTT. Protein: CASSPTSLATGELFF.

The V call is TRBV6-5, the J call TRBJ2-2; 7 bases are a match to TRBD1. With 0 bases clipped from V and 5 bases from J, the junction kept 6 bases outside the gene matches. CDR1 and CDR2 (germline): MNHEY, SVGAGI. The CDR3 sequence is 16 residues long. The chain's CDR3 is CASSYSKGAGTGELFF. CDR3 DNA sequence: TGTGCCAGCAGTTACTCGAAGGGGGCCGGGACCGGGGAGCTGTTTTTT.

The genes are TRBV5-1 and TRBJ2-5; 7 bases match TRBD2. Germline lookup yields CDR1 SGHRS and CDR2 YFSETQ. V lost 4 bases and J lost 5; bases outside the gene matches: 8. This CDR3 is built from 14 residues. For the CDR3, the DNA is TGCGCCAGCAGCCGATCGGGGGGAACGGAGACCCAGTACTTC. Residues: CASSRSGGTETQYF.

The V call is TRBV7-2, the J call TRBJ2-2; possible D gene TRBD1, 5 bases. With 0 bases removed from V and 4 bases from J, the gap between germline ends came to 9 bases. The V gene's germline CDR1 is SGHTA and CDR2 FQGNSA. The CDR3 is 15 residues long. The CDR3 region is CASSLAQGGTGELFF. CDR3 sequence (DNA): TGTGCCAGCAGCTTAGCCCAGGGTGGCACCGGGGAGCTGTTTTTT.

The chain employs TRBV20-1 and TRBJ2-7; TRBD2 agrees at 12 bases. The V gene end was trimmed by 3 bases and the J gene end by 6 bases; junction bases not matched to a gene: 15. Germline V lookup: CDR1 DFQATT, CDR2 SNEGSKA (reference sequence). This CDR3 region has 17 residues. CDR3 in DNA: TGCAGTGCTAGCCAAACTAGCGGGGGGTCCCCCCCTCGCGAGCAGTACTTC. Translated: CSASQTSGGSPPREQYF.

This clonotype has a count of ten or more. The chain is built from TRBV18 and TRBJ2-5, with a weak D call TRBD1 (5 bases). V was cut by 3 bases and J by 2 bases, with 13 bases left in between. Germline V gene data show CDR1 as KGHSH and CDR2 as LQKENI. There are 15 residues in the CDR3. The chain's CDR3 is CASSPGRALQETQYF. The CDR3 nucleotides are TGTGCCAGCTCACCGGGCAGGGCATTACAAGAGACCCAGTACTTC.

The V gene is TRBV28, the J gene TRBJ2-2; 7 bases match TRBD1. Germline V gene lookup returns CDR1 MDHEN and CDR2 SYDVKM. With 6 bases clipped from V and 5 bases from J, the junction kept 6 bases outside the gene matches. There are 14 residues in the CDR3. In nucleotides, the CDR3 is TGTGCCAGCAGCCCCCCGACAGGGACCGGGGAGCTGTTTTTT. Translation: CASSPPTGTGELFF.

This clonotype was detected ten times or more. The chain couples TRBV5-1 to TRBJ2-3; 8 positions agree with TRBD1. Trimming at V came to 3 bases and at J to 2 bases, leaving 5 bases not matched to a gene. The CDR3 length is 15 residues. Per germline, CDR1 SGHRS and CDR2 YFSETQ. The CDR3 spells CASSSGQVITDTQYF. The CDR3 nucleotides are TGCGCCAGCAGCTCGGGACAGGTCATCACAGATACGCAGTATTTT.

This clonotype was counted many times. The chain joins TRBV30 to TRBJ2-1; tentatively, D is TRBD1 or TRBD2 (5 bases each). CDR1 is GTSNPN and CDR2 is SVGIG in the germline V gene (reference sequence). Between the trimmed V and J ends, which lost 2 bases and 9 bases, there was a span of 11 bases. The CDR3 has 12 amino acids. The CDR3 reads CAWSLLGVEQFF. The CDR3 region has the DNA TGTGCCTGGAGTTTACTAGGGGTTGAGCAGTTCTTC.